This record concerns one TCR beta chain sequence. The source of the sample is a study of blood T cell repertoires in COVID-19. Overall study: COVID-19 samples from acute and convalescent phases originated in the United States, Italy and Spain. In each case, the material was cDNA or gDNA derived from T cells, B-cell-depleted T cells, or PBMCs.

In the source study's methods: Reference gene primers were amplified, and this amplification served to estimate nucleated cell counts. Repertoires were generated with immunoSEQ multiplex PCR, while TCRdb's copy carries only in-frame clones and drops some. V and J calls plus clone size are reproduced from that table; the DNA served to infer D and trimming. The sample lists a few hundred thousand clones; about 90% were seen once. Sequenced sample: peripheral blood. This TCR was sampled from a man between 60 and 75 years old with acute or convalescent COVID-19.

The CDR3 sequence: CASSFSGRPDTQYF. The CDR3, as DNA: TGTGCCAGCAGTTTTAGCGGGAGGCCCGATACGCAGTATTTT. The V and J genes are TRBV28 and TRBJ2-3; 10 nucleotides match TRBD2. CDR1 and CDR2 from the germline V gene are MDHEN and SYDVKM. This CDR3 has 14 residues. V gave up 3 bases and J gave up 6 bases; unmatched junction bases: 3.